Below are 10 T cell receptor beta chains sequenced from a single sample in a study of cytomegalovirus exposure and HLA in healthy donors. This PCR relied on a set of 60 Vbeta primers and 13 Jbeta primers. Generated by immunoSEQ multiplex PCR, the TCRdb table keeps only in-frame clones and is missing some. The data hold approximately 130,000 clones, with about 80% observed a single time. Sequencing used PBMCs. These receptors all stem from a boy aged 2 to 10 in good health and CMV-seronegative.

The V and J genes are TRBV19 and TRBJ1-1; 8 nucleotides align to TRBD1. Per germline, CDR1 LNHDA and CDR2 SQIVND (reference sequence). V lost 11 bases, J lost 1 base, and 18 bases stayed unmatched. The length of the CDR3 is 17 residues. The CDR3 sequence is CACTLYTGGRRNTEAFF. The CDR3 DNA reads as TGTGCCTGTACCCTCTACACAGGGGGGCGGCGGAACACTGAAGCTTTCTTT.

The chain combines TRBV14 with TRBJ2-3, with D possibly matching TRBD1 (5 bases). The V end lost 2 bases, the J end lost 0 bases, and 12 bases lay between the germline ends. CDR1 is SGHDN and CDR2 is FVKESK in the germline V gene. This CDR3 is 16 amino acids long. The CDR3 region is CASSQSWTRSTDTQYF. CDR3 DNA sequence: TGTGCCAGCAGCCAATCGTGGACACGTAGCACAGATACGCAGTATTTT.

This clone was counted a single time. The gene calls are TRBV7-9 and TRBJ1-3; maybe TRBD1 (5 bases). The V gene's germline CDR1 is SEHNR and CDR2 FQNEAQ (reference sequence). This CDR3 contains 13 residues. V lost 11 bases to trimming and J lost 4 bases, with 15 bases between them. CDR3 coding DNA: TGTGCCTGGGGAGGGGCGTCCGGAAACACCATATATTTT. This encodes CAWGGASGNTIYF.

The gene calls are TRBV7-3 and TRBJ2-6; TRBD1 matches at 7 bases. The J segment lost 2 bases and the V segment lost 2 bases, leaving 0 bases of the junction unmatched. Per germline, CDR1 SGHTA and CDR2 FQGTGA. This CDR3 comprises 15 residues. This CDR3 is CASSLQGAGANVLTF. CDR3 nucleotides: TGTGCCAGCAGCTTACAGGGGGCTGGGGCCAACGTCCTGACTTTC.

This clone appeared once. The chain has TRBV6-6 and TRBJ2-2, with 7 bases aligning to TRBD2. Germline V gene lookup returns CDR1 MNHNY and CDR2 SVGAGI (reference sequence). The length of the CDR3 is 16 residues. After removal of 5 bases from V and 4 bases from J, the junction contained 10 bases not matched to a gene. The DNA for the CDR3 is TGTGCCAGCAGTCGGGGGGTTGCTGGGGGCACCGGGGAGCTGTTTTTT. Its protein is CASSRGVAGGTGELFF.

The J gene is TRBJ2-5, the V gene TRBV9; 9 nucleotides match TRBD2. The CDR3 covers 17 residues. V shed 0 bases and J 5 bases; nucleotides not matched to a gene: 11. From germline, CDR1 is SGDLS and CDR2 YYNGEE. CDR3 protein: CASSVAGRGGRVETQYF. The DNA for the CDR3 is TGTGCCAGCAGCGTAGCGGGGCGGGGGGGCCGGGTTGAGACCCAGTACTTC. The full variable domain, with the rest looked up from reference TRBV9 and TRBJ2-5, is DSGVTQTPKHLITATGQRVTLRCSPRSGDLSVYWYQQSLDQGLQFLIQYYNGEERAKGNILERFSAQQFPDLHSELNLSSLELGDSALYFCASSVAGRGGRVETQYFGPGTRLLVL.

This chain connects TRBV7-3 to TRBJ2-1, with TRBD2 identical over 7 bases. Germline V gives CDR1 SGHTA, CDR2 FQGTGA. J lost 0 bases, V lost 0 bases, and 8 bases had no gene match. The CDR3 is 18 amino acids. The CDR3 loop is CASSLTQASSGSYNEQFF. For the CDR3, the DNA is TGTGCCAGCAGCTTAACTCAGGCATCTAGCGGCTCCTACAATGAGCAGTTCTTC.

This CDR3 reads CASSPGQGSTGELFF. Here the CDR3 DNA reads TGCGCCAGCAGCCCTGGACAGGGGAGCACCGGGGAGCTGTTTTTT. V usage is TRBV4-3 and J usage is TRBJ2-2, with TRBD1 matching over 9 bases. CDR1 is LGHNA, CDR2 YSLEER, per germline. V was clipped by 4 bases and J by 4 bases; unmatched bases: 4. This CDR3 region has 15 residues.

This clone appeared a few times. The chain is built from TRBV19 and TRBJ1-1, with a tentative D call TRBD1 (6 bases). The CDR3 extends over 15 amino acids. Trimming pared 10 bases from V and 0 bases from J, leaving 18 bases between. The germline CDR1 and CDR2 sequences are LNHDA and SQIVND (reference sequence). CDR3 region: CATQGGEALNTEAFF. CDR3 in DNA: TGTGCCACACAGGGTGGGGAAGCCTTGAACACTGAAGCTTTCTTT.

The chain recombines TRBV7-2 with TRBJ1-4; D is perhaps TRBD1 (5 bases). Germline loops: CDR1 SGHTA, CDR2 FQGNSA. The germline V and J ends were trimmed by 3 bases and 7 bases, with 12 bases remaining between them. This CDR3 contains 14 residues. The CDR3 region has the DNA TGTGCCAGCAGCTTGATAACAGACAGTGAAAAACTGTTTTTT. It codes for CASSLITDSEKLFF.